The clone carrying this T cell receptor (beta chain) occurred many times. The source of the sample is a study of neurological immune-mediated disorders. Germline CDR1 reads SGHRS; CDR2 reads YFSETQ. The V and J ends lost 0 bases and 0 bases respectively, with 10 bases between them. This CDR3 comprises 15 residues. TCRdb recomputed calls from the 5' RACE reads with MiXCR, one row per CDR3 protein. In the table there are approximately 51,000 distinct CDR3 sequences, about 3% of which are singletons. The material sequenced was PBMCs. This TCR came from a man aged 35 to 55 with multiple sclerosis. The chain is built from TRBV5-1 and TRBJ2-7; weak D call: TRBD1 (5 bases). The CDR3 is CASSLVVTDSYEQYF. CDR3 in DNA: TGCGCCAGCAGCTTGGTGGTGACAGACTCCTACGAGCAGTACTTC.